The 26 T cell receptor beta chains given below trace back to one sample, sequenced in a study of T cells after yellow fever vaccination. TCRdb processed the 5' RACE reads anew with MiXCR; each CDR3 protein has one entry. Among around 530,000 distinct CDR3 sequences listed, less than 20% were seen once. This material consisted of PBMCs, taken about 5 days after the first yellow fever vaccination. The receptors were gathered from a young man who received the YFV17D yellow fever vaccine.

This clonotype was found a few times. This chain connects TRBV7-8 to TRBJ2-7, with TRBD2 as a possible D gene (6 bases). Trimming stripped 5 bases from V and 3 bases from J, with 17 bases between. Germline assignment: CDR1 SGHVS and CDR2 FQNEAQ. This CDR3 is 15 amino acids long. CDR3 amino acids: CASSPTAGGSYEQYF. In DNA, the CDR3 is TGTGCCAGCAGCCCCACAGCCGGGGGAAGCTACGAGCAGTACTTC.

The CDR3 DNA is TGTGCCAGCAGCGGGACAGGGGGCCGCGAAAAACTGTTTTTT. It is translated as CASSGTGGREKLFF. This chain links TRBV12-3 or TRBV12-4 with TRBJ1-4; TRBD1 matches 12 bases. The CDR3 has 14 amino acids. With V trimmed by 6 bases and J by 8 bases, 4 bases remained unmatched.

The table lists this clonotype with a few counts. The J gene is TRBJ2-5, the V gene TRBV12-3 or TRBV12-4; possibly TRBD2 for D (5 bases). This CDR3 is built from 15 residues. Trimming removed 2 bases from V and 5 bases from J, with 15 bases in between. CDR3 residues: CASSLTERPGETQYF. The CDR3 nucleotides are TGTGCCAGCAGTTTAACCGAAAGACCGGGGGAGACCCAGTACTTC.

The chain uses TRBV9 and TRBJ2-2; 9 bases line up with TRBD2. The CDR3 is 18 amino acids. The germline V gene has CDR1 SGDLS and CDR2 YYNGEE. J lost 2 bases, V lost 0 bases, and 8 bases had no gene match. The CDR3 spells CASSVGISGGQNTGELFF. The CDR3 nucleotides read TGTGCCAGCAGCGTAGGGATTAGCGGGGGACAAAACACCGGGGAGCTGTTTTTT.

The chain employs TRBV5-6 and TRBJ1-2, with 9 bases identical to TRBD1. With V trimmed by 3 bases and J by 4 bases, 7 bases remained unmatched. This CDR3 region has 15 residues. Per germline, CDR1 SGHDT and CDR2 YYEEEE. This CDR3 reads CASSWDRAMSYGYTF. DNA for the CDR3: TGTGCCAGCAGCTGGGACAGGGCGATGAGCTATGGCTACACCTTC. Supplemented by reference TRBV5-6 and TRBJ1-2, the full variable domain reads DAGVTQSPTHLIKTRGQQVTLRCSPKSGHDTVSWYQQALGQGPQFIFQYYEEEERQRGNFPDRFSGHQFPNYSSELNVNALLLGDSALYLCASSWDRAMSYGYTFGSGTRLTVV.

V is TRBV6-1 and J is TRBJ2-1; 12 bases fit TRBD2. Germline V CDR1 and CDR2: MNHNS, SASEGT. Trimming at V came to 2 bases and at J to 7 bases, leaving 3 bases not matched to a gene. The CDR3 is 15 residues long. The CDR3 bases are TGTGCCAGCAGTGAACTAGCGGGGGGGCCGAATGAGCAGTTCTTC. Amino acid sequence: CASSELAGGPNEQFF.

This CDR3 is CASSWGLADLQETQYF. The CDR3 nucleotides are TGCGCCAGCAGCTGGGGACTAGCGGACCTCCAAGAGACCCAGTACTTC. The chain uses TRBV5-1 and TRBJ2-5, with TRBD2 matching over 11 bases. The CDR3 covers 16 residues. The germline V gene has CDR1 SGHRS and CDR2 YFSETQ. The V gene end was trimmed by 3 bases and the J gene end by 1 base; junction bases not matched to a gene: 5.

The chain combines TRBV4-1 with TRBJ1-5; D is unresolved. Trimming stripped 1 base from V and 6 bases from J, with 19 bases between. The germline gives CDR1 MGHRA, CDR2 YSYEKL. The CDR3 is made up of 17 amino acids. Here the CDR3 DNA reads TGCGCCAGCAGCCAAGTCGGCGGGTTCATCCCAGCTCAGCCCCAGCATTTT. As protein: CASSQVGGFIPAQPQHF.

This chain links TRBV7-2 with TRBJ2-5; D remains unclear. Trimming took 4 bases from V and 3 from J, leaving 12 bases between them. This CDR3 contains 14 residues. CDR1 is SGHTA, CDR2 FQGNSA, per germline. The CDR3 is CASSSQLIEETQYF. CDR3 bases: TGTGCCAGCAGCTCTCAATTGATCGAAGAGACCCAGTACTTC.

This clonotype was found a few times. The chain recombines TRBV12-3 or TRBV12-4 with TRBJ2-7; perhaps TRBD1 as D (6 bases). V was pared by 5 bases and J by 6 bases, with 20 bases between. The CDR3 contains 15 residues. CDR3 bases: TGTGCCAGCAGTCTCCGGGACATCTTCGTTTCCGAGCAGTACTTC. Protein product: CASSLRDIFVSEQYF.

Remarks on this clonotype: The germline gene is not matched at one end of the junction; a read error may be the cause. The rearrangement uses TRBV7-2 and TRBJ2-7; TRBD2 matches at 7 bases. This CDR3 is built from 13 residues. The germline V gene has CDR1 SGHTA and CDR2 FQGNSA. CDR3 amino acids: CASSLEAGYVQYF. CDR3 DNA sequence: TGTGCCAGCAGCTTAGAAGCGGGGTACGTGCAGTACTTC.

The CDR3 region has the DNA TGCGCCAGCAGCCGGCAGGGGGACCCTCATACGCAGTATTTT. It encodes CASSRQGDPHTQYF. J is TRBJ2-3 and V is TRBV4-3; 7 positions agree with TRBD1. V trimming: 4 bases; J trimming: 7 bases; junction bases outside the gene matches: 8. The CDR3 runs 14 residues. Germline V gene lookup returns CDR1 LGHNA and CDR2 YSLEER.

The gene calls are TRBV6-2 or TRBV6-3 and TRBJ2-1; tentatively, D is TRBD2 (5 bases). V was trimmed by 5 bases and J by 6 bases, leaving 17 bases between them. CDR3 length: 15 residues. Germline loops: CDR1 MNHEY, CDR2 SVGEGT. CDR3 residues: CASSMIGLVGNEQFF. CDR3 bases: TGTGCCAGCAGTATGATCGGACTGGTCGGCAATGAGCAGTTCTTC.

The chain recombines TRBV29-1 with TRBJ1-2; 9 nucleotides align to TRBD1. The germline CDR1 and CDR2 sequences are SQVTM and ANQGSEA. The V and J ends lost 6 bases and 7 bases, in that order; junction bases with no gene match: 3. This CDR3 region has 11 residues. The CDR3 coding sequence is TGCAGCGTAGGACAGGGGTTTGGCTACACCTTC. This translates into CSVGQGFGYTF.

The chain joins TRBV7-9 to TRBJ2-7, with D perhaps given as TRBD1 or TRBD2 (5 bases each). Germline lookup yields CDR1 SEHNR and CDR2 FQNEAQ (reference sequence). The V end was cut by 3 bases, the J end by 7 bases, with 10 bases between. This CDR3 comprises 12 residues. The CDR3 is CASSLGVGEQYV. CDR3 sequence (DNA): TGTGCCAGCAGCTTGGGGGTAGGAGAGCAGTACGTC.

This clonotype was counted ten times or more. V usage is TRBV20-1 and J usage is TRBJ2-5; TRBD1 agrees at 7 bases. Germline lookup yields CDR1 DFQATT and CDR2 SNEGSKA (reference sequence). V lost 6 bases to trimming and J lost 0 bases; unmatched junction nucleotides: 4. This CDR3 contains 13 residues. The CDR3 protein is CSATDRNQETQYF. The CDR3 DNA reads TGCAGTGCCACGGACAGGAACCAAGAGACCCAGTACTTC.

The chain uses TRBV6-1 and TRBJ1-3; 7 positions agree with TRBD1. This CDR3 spans 15 amino acids. Germline CDR1 reads MNHNS; CDR2 reads SASEGT. Trimming at V came to 6 bases and at J to 1 base, leaving 6 bases not matched to a gene. The CDR3 DNA reads TGTGCCAGCAGAACCGGGACAGCGTCTGGAAACACCATATATTTT. Translating it yields CASRTGTASGNTIYF.

The chain employs TRBV6-1 and TRBJ2-2; D is unclear. The V and J ends lost 5 bases and 5 bases respectively, with 18 bases between them. CDR1 is MNHNS and CDR2 is SASEGT in the germline V gene. The CDR3 contains 16 residues. CDR3: CASSPRQAEVTGELFF. The CDR3 nucleotides are TGTGCCAGCAGTCCCCGCCAGGCGGAAGTTACCGGGGAGCTGTTTTTT.

V and J are TRBV12-3 or TRBV12-4 and TRBJ2-2; 7 bases map to TRBD2. CDR3 length: 14 amino acids. Trimming at V came to 4 bases and at J to 6 bases, leaving 5 bases not matched to a gene. For the CDR3, the DNA is TGTGCCAGCAGTTGGGGAGGGGAGGCCGGGGAGCTGTTTTTT. Translated: CASSWGGEAGELFF.

The table lists this clonotype with many counts. The chain's CDR3 is CSVWTGWMNTEAFF. CDR3 DNA sequence: TGCAGCGTCTGGACAGGGTGGATGAACACTGAAGCTTTCTTT. The chain is built from TRBV29-1 and TRBJ1-1, with 8 bases fitting TRBD1. Losses at the gene ends were 6 bases for V and 0 bases for J; bases not matched to a gene: 6. CDR1 and CDR2 (germline): SQVTM, ANQGSEA. The CDR3 is 14 amino acids.

This clonotype appeared a few times. The V and J genes are TRBV27 and TRBJ1-5, with 10 bases fitting TRBD1. CDR3 length equals 14 residues. Germline CDR1 and CDR2: MNHEY and SMNVEV (reference sequence). V lost 6 bases to trimming and J lost 6 bases; unmatched junction nucleotides: 5. CDR3 DNA sequence: TGTGCCAGCAGCCGGGACAGGGGAGGTCAGCCCCAGCATTTT. Encoded protein: CASSRDRGGQPQHF.

The chain is built from TRBV9 and TRBJ2-3; weak D call: TRBD2 (5 bases). Between the trimmed V and J ends, which lost 3 bases and 5 bases, there was a span of 13 bases. The CDR3 has 14 residues. CDR1 is SGDLS, CDR2 YYNGEE, per germline. CDR3 sequence reads: CASSDLAGGDTQYF. The DNA of the CDR3 is TGTGCCAGCAGCGACCTAGCCGGTGGAGATACGCAGTATTTT. The complete variable domain, with remaining parts taken from reference TRBV9 and TRBJ2-3, reads DSGVTQTPKHLITATGQRVTLRCSPRSGDLSVYWYQQSLDQGLQFLIQYYNGEERAKGNILERFSAQQFPDLHSELNLSSLELGDSALYFCASSDLAGGDTQYFGPGTRLTVL.

This chain connects TRBV6-5 to TRBJ1-4, with TRBD1 matching 7 bases. CDR3 length: 14 residues. Trimming at V came to 4 bases and at J to 7 bases, leaving 6 bases not matched to a gene. The germline CDR1 and CDR2 sequences are MNHEY and SVGAGI. The CDR3 nucleotides are TGTGCCAGCAGTTCTCCGACAGGGCTTGAAAAACTGTTTTTT. Translating gives CASSSPTGLEKLFF.

The chain is built from TRBV3-1 and TRBJ2-5, with 9 bases lining up with TRBD1. V was pared by 2 bases and J by 5 bases, with 6 bases of the junction left unmatched. The CDR3 has 15 amino acids. The V gene's germline CDR1 is LGHDT and CDR2 YNNKEL (reference sequence). CDR3 sequence reads: CASSQMTGGSETQYF. In DNA, the CDR3 is TGTGCCAGCAGCCAAATGACAGGGGGAAGTGAGACCCAGTACTTC.

This clonotype was counted many times. The chain employs TRBV7-2 and TRBJ2-3; D gene unclear. Trimming left V 2 bases short and J 14 bases short, with 17 bases between. Germline lookup yields CDR1 SGHTA and CDR2 FQGNSA. The CDR3 length is 13 residues. This CDR3 is CASSLPTLPARYF. The CDR3 bases are TGTGCCAGCAGCTTACCGACTCTCCCGGCCCGGTATTTT. Full variable domain (outside the CDR3, taken from reference TRBV7-2 and TRBJ2-3): GAGVSQSPSNKVTEKGKDVELRCDPISGHTALYWYRQSLGQGLEFLIYFQGNSAPDKSGLPSDRFSAERTGGSVSTLTIQRTQQEDSAVYLCASSLPTLPARYFGPGTRLTVL.

The V gene is TRBV9, the J gene TRBJ2-7, with 8 bases identical to TRBD2. The CDR3 consists of 15 residues. CDR1 is SGDLS, CDR2 YYNGEE, per germline. Losses at the gene ends were 2 bases for V and 3 bases for J; bases not matched to a gene: 7. CDR3 residues: CASSVSGGVNYEQYF. CDR3 bases: TGTGCCAGCAGCGTCAGCGGGGGCGTAAACTACGAGCAGTACTTC.